The next 9 T cell receptor beta chains were all read from a single sample in a study of T cell changes during pregnancy in multiple sclerosis. Profiled with immunoSEQ multiplex PCR; TCRdb holds only in-frame clones, not every one. The repertoire includes some 110,000 clones, less than 95% of them detected once, and 1.6% sits in the top ten. This specimen consisted of peripheral blood, obtained after pregnancy. These receptors were obtained from a female donor with multiple sclerosis, enrolled in a pregnancy study.

This clone was detected only a few times. The gene calls are TRBV28 and TRBJ2-1, with D perhaps matching TRBD2 (6 bases). Trimming took off 5 bases at V and 3 bases at J, with 14 bases between the two ends. The CDR3 runs to 15 residues. Germline V gene sequence: CDR1 MDHEN, CDR2 SYDVKM. The chain's CDR3 is CASSPTSSYYNEQFF. The CDR3 DNA follows: TGTGCCAGCAGTCCAACTAGCAGCTACTACAATGAGCAGTTCTTC.

The CDR3 DNA sequence: TGCGCCAGCAGCTTCCAGGGGGCCCAAGAGACCCAGTACTTC. Protein: CASSFQGAQETQYF. The chain combines TRBV5-1 with TRBJ2-5; 8 nucleotides agree with TRBD1. CDR1 SGHRS and CDR2 YFSETQ come from the germline V gene. Losses at the gene ends were 2 bases for V and 1 base for J; bases not matched to a gene: 1. This CDR3 region has 14 residues. The variable domain in full, completed from reference TRBV5-1 and TRBJ2-5, reads KAGVTQTPRYLIKTRGQQVTLSCSPISGHRSVSWYQQTPGQGLQFLFEYFSETQRNKGNFPGRFSGRQFSNSRSEMNVSTLELGDSALYLCASSFQGAQETQYFGPGTRLLVL.

The rearrangement links TRBV20-1 to TRBJ2-7, with a possible D match to TRBD2 (5 bases). The CDR3 runs to 11 residues. Germline V lookup: CDR1 DFQATT, CDR2 SNEGSKA (reference sequence). Trimming took 8 bases from V and 2 from J, leaving 10 bases between them. The CDR3 nucleotides are TGCAGTCTGCGGGCGGCCTACGAGCAGTACTTC. The encoded protein is CSLRAAYEQYF.

A single count supports this clone. The chain combines TRBV5-1 with TRBJ2-2; D may be TRBD2 (6 bases). The length of the CDR3 is 16 residues. Trimming took off 0 bases at V and 5 bases at J, with 14 bases between the two ends. Germline CDR1 SGHRS, CDR2 YFSETQ. Here the CDR3 reads CASSLARRRGTGELFF. In DNA, the CDR3 is TGCGCCAGCAGCTTGGCGCGGAGACGGGGGACCGGGGAGCTGTTTTTT.

V usage is TRBV11-2 and J usage is TRBJ2-7; TRBD1 is a possible D gene (5 bases). V dropped 4 bases and J dropped 4 bases, with 17 bases sitting between them. The CDR3 covers 15 residues. The germline gives CDR1 SGHAT, CDR2 FQNNGV. CDR3 sequence (DNA): TGTGCCAGCAGCTCCCAGCTCCAGGGATTTTACGAGCAGTACTTC. This sequence encodes CASSSQLQGFYEQYF. Filled out from reference TRBV11-2 and TRBJ2-7, the complete variable domain reads EAGVAQSPRYKIIEKRQSVAFWCNPISGHATLYWYQQILGQGPKLLIQFQNNGVVDDSQLPKDRFSAERLKGVDSTLKIQPAKLEDSAVYLCASSSQLQGFYEQYFGPGTRLTVT.

The chain carries TRBV6-1 and TRBJ1-1; D unresolved. The germline V gene has CDR1 MNHNS and CDR2 SASEGT. V lost 3 bases and J 11 bases, leaving 16 bases between the germline ends. The length of the CDR3 is 13 residues. The CDR3 here is CASSDVPSAGAFF. DNA for the CDR3: TGTGCCAGCAGTGATGTCCCTAGCGCGGGGGCTTTCTTT.

This clone was picked up a small number of times. This chain links TRBV30 with TRBJ1-4; TRBD1 matches 7 bases. CDR3 length equals 13 residues. Germline CDR1 GTSNPN, CDR2 SVGIG (reference sequence). Germline trimming cut 3 bases from V and 7 bases from J; bases unmatched to any gene: 5. The CDR3 coding sequence is TGTGCCTGGAGGACAGGGAAACTTGAAAAACTGTTTTTT. Translated: CAWRTGKLEKLFF. Full variable domain (rest looked up from reference TRBV30 and TRBJ1-4): SQTIHQWPATLVQPVGSPLSLECTVEGTSNPNLYWYRQAAGRGLQLLFYSVGIGQISSEVPQNLSASRPQDRQFILSSKKLLLSDSGFYLCAWRTGKLEKLFFGSGTQLSVL.

The chain combines TRBV5-8 with TRBJ1-3; TRBD1 matches 7 bases. The CDR3 covers 15 residues. Trimming cost V 2 bases and J 4 bases; bases outside gene matches: 6. CDR1 is SGHTS, CDR2 YDEGEE, per germline. CDR3 loop: CASSLGQAYGNTIYF. CDR3 coding DNA: TGTGCCAGCAGCTTAGGACAGGCATACGGAAACACCATATATTTT.

The CDR3 sequence is CASSPREGDNSPLHF. For the CDR3, the DNA is TGTGCCAGCAGCCCTAGGGAGGGAGATAATTCACCCCTCCACTTT. This sequence joins TRBV7-8 and TRBJ1-6; D is unclear. CDR1 and CDR2 (germline): SGHVS, FQNEAQ. Trimming removed 5 bases from V and 5 bases from J, with 13 bases in between. CDR3 size: 15 residues.